This TCR beta chain was recorded in a study of blood T cells in healthy people across ages. This clonotype was detected many times. V gave up 5 bases and J gave up 12 bases; unmatched junction bases: 5. The CDR3 extends over 11 amino acids. CDR1 DFQATT and CDR2 SNEGSKA come from the germline V gene (reference sequence). Every donor provided 9.5 to 10 milliliters of peripheral blood. Together with a sample-barcoded 5' primer, a J-beta primer mix was included in a second PCR lasting about 7 to 11 cycles. One entry per CDR3 protein results from TCRdb running MiXCR on the 5' RACE reads. The data hold about 1.7 million distinct CDR3 sequences, with approximately 30% observed a single time.

The receptor's source is a woman younger than 45 in good health. Sequenced input: blood. The genes are TRBV20-1 and TRBJ2-1, with TRBD1 matching 9 bases. CDR3 DNA sequence: TGCAGTGCTTGGGACAGGGAGGCGCAGTTCTTC. Its protein product is CSAWDREAQFF.